The subject of this entry is one T cell receptor beta chain. The sample belongs to a study of PD-L1 blockade in urothelial cancer. The assay was immunoSEQ multiplex PCR, and TCRdb's table has in-frame clones only and misses some. Counted here are about 72,000 clones, roughly 90% occurring once; the ten biggest clones make up roughly 4.7%. The V gene end was trimmed by 1 base and the J gene end by 8 bases; junction bases not matched to a gene: 7. CDR3 size: 16 residues. In germline, CDR1 is SGHAT, CDR2 FQNNGV. The time point is: pretreatment peripheral blood. The V call is TRBV11-2, the J call TRBJ2-1; 11 nucleotides line up with TRBD2. This clonotype was sampled from a man aged 70 or older with urothelial cancer. The sequenced sample was PBMCs, obtained around atezolizumab (anti-PD-L1) treatment. The CDR3 loop reads CASSLGASGRLDEQFF. The DNA for the CDR3 is TGTGCCAGCAGCTTAGGGGCTAGCGGGAGGCTGGATGAGCAGTTCTTC.